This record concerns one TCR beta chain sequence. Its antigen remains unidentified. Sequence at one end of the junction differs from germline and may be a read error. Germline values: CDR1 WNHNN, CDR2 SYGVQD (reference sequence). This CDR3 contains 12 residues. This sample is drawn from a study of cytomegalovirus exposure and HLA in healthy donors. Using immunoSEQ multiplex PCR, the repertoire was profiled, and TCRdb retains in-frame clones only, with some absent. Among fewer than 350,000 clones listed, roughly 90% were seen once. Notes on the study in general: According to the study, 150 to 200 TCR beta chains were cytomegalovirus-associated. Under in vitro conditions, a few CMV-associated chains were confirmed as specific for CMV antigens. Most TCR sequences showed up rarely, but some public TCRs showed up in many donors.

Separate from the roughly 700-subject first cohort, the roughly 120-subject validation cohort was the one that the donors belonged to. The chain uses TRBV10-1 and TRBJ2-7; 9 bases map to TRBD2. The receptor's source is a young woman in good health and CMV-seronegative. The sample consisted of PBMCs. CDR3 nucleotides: TGCGCCAGCAGTGAGACGCGGGAGGGCCCTAGCTTC. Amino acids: CASSETREGPSF.